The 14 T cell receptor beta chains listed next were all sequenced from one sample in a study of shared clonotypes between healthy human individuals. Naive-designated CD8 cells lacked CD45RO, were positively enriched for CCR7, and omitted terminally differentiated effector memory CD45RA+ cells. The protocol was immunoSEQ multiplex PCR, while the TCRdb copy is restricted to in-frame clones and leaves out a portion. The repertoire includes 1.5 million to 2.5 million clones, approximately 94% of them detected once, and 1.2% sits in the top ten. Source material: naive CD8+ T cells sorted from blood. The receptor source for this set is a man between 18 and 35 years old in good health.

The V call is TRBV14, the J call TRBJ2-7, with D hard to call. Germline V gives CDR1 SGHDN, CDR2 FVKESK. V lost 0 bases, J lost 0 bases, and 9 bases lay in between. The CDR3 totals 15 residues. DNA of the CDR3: TGTGCCAGCAGCCAAGAGTCGGAATCCTCCTACGAGCAGTACTTC. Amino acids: CASSQESESSYEQYF.

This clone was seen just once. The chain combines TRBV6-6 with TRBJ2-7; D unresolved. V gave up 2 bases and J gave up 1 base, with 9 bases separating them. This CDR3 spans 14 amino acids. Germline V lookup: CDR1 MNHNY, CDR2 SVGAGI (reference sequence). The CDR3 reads CASSYPLDSYEQYF. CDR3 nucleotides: TGTGCCAGCAGTTACCCTTTAGATTCCTACGAGCAGTACTTC.

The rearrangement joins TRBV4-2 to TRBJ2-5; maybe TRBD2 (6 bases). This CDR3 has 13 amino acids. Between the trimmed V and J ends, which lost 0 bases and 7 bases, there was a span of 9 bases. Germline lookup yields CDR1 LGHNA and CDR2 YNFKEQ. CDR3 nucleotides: TGTGCCAGCAGCCAAGATGGAGCGGGGACCCAGTACTTC. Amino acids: CASSQDGAGTQYF.

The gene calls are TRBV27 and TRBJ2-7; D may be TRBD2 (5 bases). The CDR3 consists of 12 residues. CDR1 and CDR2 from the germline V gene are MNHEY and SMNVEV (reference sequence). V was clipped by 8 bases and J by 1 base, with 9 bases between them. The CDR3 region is CASGWESYEQYF. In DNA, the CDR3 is TGTGCCAGCGGCTGGGAGTCCTACGAGCAGTACTTC.

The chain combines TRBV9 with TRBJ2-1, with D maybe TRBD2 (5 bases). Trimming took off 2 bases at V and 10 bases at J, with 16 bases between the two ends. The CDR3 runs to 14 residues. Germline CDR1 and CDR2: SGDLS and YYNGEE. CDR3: CASSVLGLAEEQFF. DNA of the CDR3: TGTGCCAGCAGCGTCCTCGGGCTAGCCGAAGAGCAGTTCTTC.

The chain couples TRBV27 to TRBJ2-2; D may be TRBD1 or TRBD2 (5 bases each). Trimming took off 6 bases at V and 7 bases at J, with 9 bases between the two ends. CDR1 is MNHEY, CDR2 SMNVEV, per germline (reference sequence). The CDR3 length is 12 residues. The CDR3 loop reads CASSWGIGELFF. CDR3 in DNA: TGTGCCAGCAGCTGGGGGATCGGGGAGCTGTTTTTT.

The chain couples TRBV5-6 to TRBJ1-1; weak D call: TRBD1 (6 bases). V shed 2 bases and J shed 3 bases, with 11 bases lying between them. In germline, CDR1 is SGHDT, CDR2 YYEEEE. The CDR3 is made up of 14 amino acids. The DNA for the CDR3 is TGTGCCAGCAGCTTCCAGGGGCAAGACACTGAAGCTTTCTTT. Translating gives CASSFQGQDTEAFF.

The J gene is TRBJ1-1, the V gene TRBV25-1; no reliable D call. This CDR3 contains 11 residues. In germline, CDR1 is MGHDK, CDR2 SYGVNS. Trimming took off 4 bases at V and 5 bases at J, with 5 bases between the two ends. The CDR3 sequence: CASSVLTEAFF. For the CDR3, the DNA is TGTGCCAGCAGTGTATTAACTGAAGCTTTCTTT.

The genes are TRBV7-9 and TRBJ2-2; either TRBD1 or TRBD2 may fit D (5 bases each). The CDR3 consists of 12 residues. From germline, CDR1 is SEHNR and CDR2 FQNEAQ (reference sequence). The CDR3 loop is CGSYTGRGELFF. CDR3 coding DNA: TGTGGATCGTATACGGGGCGAGGGGAGCTGTTTTTT.

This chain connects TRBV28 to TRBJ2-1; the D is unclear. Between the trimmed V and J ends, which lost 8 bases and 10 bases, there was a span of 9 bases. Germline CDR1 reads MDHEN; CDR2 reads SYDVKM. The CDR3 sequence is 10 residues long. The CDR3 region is CASGVGEQFF. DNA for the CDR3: TGTGCCAGCGGCGTGGGGGAGCAGTTCTTC.

The CDR3 protein is CASSFYVDQPQHF. As DNA, the CDR3 is TGTGCCAGCAGTTTTTATGTGGATCAGCCCCAGCATTTT. This chain connects TRBV27 to TRBJ1-5; D is undetermined. The germline gives CDR1 MNHEY, CDR2 SMNVEV (reference sequence). V was trimmed by 3 bases and J by 5 bases, leaving 8 bases between them. The CDR3 spans 13 residues.

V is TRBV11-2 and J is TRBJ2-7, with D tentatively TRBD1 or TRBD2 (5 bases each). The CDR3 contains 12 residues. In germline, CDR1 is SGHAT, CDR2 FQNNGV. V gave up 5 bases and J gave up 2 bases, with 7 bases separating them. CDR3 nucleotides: TGTGCCAGCAGCCCGGGGCCCTACGAGCAGTACTTC. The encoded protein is CASSPGPYEQYF.

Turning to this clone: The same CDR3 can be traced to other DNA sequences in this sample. CDR3 bases: TGTGCCTGGAGTCTCGGACAGGGCAATCAGCCCCAGCATTTT. Its translation: CAWSLGQGNQPQHF. The J gene is TRBJ1-5, the V gene TRBV30, with TRBD1 matching over 7 bases. Trimming removed 2 bases from V and 2 bases from J; junction bases left unmatched: 3. There are 14 residues in the CDR3. CDR1 is GTSNPN and CDR2 is SVGIG in the germline V gene (reference sequence).

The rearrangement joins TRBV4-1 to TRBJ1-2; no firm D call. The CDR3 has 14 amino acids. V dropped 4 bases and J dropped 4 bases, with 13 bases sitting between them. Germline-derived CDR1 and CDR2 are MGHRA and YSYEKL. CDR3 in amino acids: CASSPKDAFYGYTF. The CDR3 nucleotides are TGCGCCAGCAGCCCCAAGGATGCCTTCTATGGCTACACCTTC.